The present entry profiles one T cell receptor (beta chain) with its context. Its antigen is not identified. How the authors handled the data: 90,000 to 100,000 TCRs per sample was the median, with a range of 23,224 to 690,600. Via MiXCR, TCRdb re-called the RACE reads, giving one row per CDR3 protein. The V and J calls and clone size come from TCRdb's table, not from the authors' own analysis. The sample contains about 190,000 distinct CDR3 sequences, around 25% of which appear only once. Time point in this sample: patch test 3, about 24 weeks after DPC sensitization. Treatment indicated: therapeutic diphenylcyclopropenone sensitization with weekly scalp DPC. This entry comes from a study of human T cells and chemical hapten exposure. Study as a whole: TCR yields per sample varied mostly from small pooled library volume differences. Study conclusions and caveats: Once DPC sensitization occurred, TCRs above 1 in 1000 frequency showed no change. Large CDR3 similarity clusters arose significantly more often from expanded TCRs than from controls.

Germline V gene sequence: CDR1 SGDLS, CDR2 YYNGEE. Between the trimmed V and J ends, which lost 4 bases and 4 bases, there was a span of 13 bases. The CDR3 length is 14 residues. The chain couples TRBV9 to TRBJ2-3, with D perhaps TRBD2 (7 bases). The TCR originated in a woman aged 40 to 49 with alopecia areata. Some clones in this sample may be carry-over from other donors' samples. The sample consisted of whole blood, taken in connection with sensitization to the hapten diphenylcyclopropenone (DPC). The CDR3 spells CASSPRGGSDTQYF. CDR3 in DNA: TGTGCCAGCAGCCCGAGGGGGGGCTCAGATACGCAGTATTTT.